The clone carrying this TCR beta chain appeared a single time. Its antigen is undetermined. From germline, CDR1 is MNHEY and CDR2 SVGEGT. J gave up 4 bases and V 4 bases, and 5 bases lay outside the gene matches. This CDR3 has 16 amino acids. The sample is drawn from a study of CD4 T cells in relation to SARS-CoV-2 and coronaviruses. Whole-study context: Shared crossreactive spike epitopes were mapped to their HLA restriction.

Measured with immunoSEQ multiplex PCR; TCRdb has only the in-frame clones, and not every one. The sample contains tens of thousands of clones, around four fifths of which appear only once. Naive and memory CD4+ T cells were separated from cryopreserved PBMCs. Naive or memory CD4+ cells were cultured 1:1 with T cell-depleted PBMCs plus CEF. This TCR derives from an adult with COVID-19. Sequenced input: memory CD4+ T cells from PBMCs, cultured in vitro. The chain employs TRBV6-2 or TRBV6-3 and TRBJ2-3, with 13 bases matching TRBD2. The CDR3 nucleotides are TGTGCCAGCAGTTCCCCACTAGCGGGAGGGGCAGATACGCAGTATTTT. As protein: CASSSPLAGGADTQYF.